The clone carrying this T cell receptor beta chain has a single count. This specimen comes from a study of T cell responses to AZD1222 COVID-19 vaccine. CDR3 length equals 15 residues. The germline CDR1 and CDR2 sequences are SQVTM and ANQGSEA. V shed 6 bases and J shed 2 bases, with 14 bases lying between them. Using immunoSEQ multiplex PCR, the repertoire was profiled, and TCRdb retains in-frame clones only, with some absent. The data contain roughly 100,000 clones, roughly nine tenths of them seen just once; the ten biggest clones take up 3.7%. The sequencing used peripheral blood, collected on day 0 of AZD1222 vaccination. This TCR came from an adult in good health. The chain is built from TRBV29-1 and TRBJ2-6; D is undetermined. CDR3 DNA: TGCAGCGTGGGGTCCGGATGGGCTGGGGCCAACGTCCTGACTTTC. Translating it yields CSVGSGWAGANVLTF.